This entry lists 4 T cell receptor beta chains sequenced from one sample in a study of T-cell memory formation after mild COVID-19. TCRdb passed the 5' RACE reads through MiXCR, listing each CDR3 protein once. The sample consists of a few hundred thousand distinct CDR3 sequences, roughly 13% of them appearing once. Sequenced input: PBMCs or a T cell subset sorted from them (not recorded which). These receptors all come from a man younger than 30 who had mild COVID-19 (a few samples of this study predate the infection). Cell type and time point are not known.

The chain recombines TRBV5-6 with TRBJ2-1, with D possibly TRBD1 on 5 matching bases. With 1 base removed from V and 4 bases from J, the gap between germline ends came to 12 bases. Germline CDR1 SGHDT, CDR2 YYEEEE. This CDR3 has 15 residues. In nucleotides, the CDR3 is TGTGCCAGCAGCTTGAACCAGGGAAGGTACAATGAGCAGTTCTTC. This sequence encodes CASSLNQGRYNEQFF.

This clonotype was found a few times. The rearrangement uses TRBV20-1 and TRBJ2-2, with D uncertain. V lost 3 bases and J 2 bases, leaving 10 bases between the germline ends. The germline V gene has CDR1 DFQATT and CDR2 SNEGSKA (reference sequence). The CDR3 loop spans 14 amino acids. The CDR3 reads CSASGRVNTGELFF. The CDR3 region has the DNA TGCAGTGCTAGTGGTCGGGTAAACACCGGGGAGCTGTTTTTT.

The V call is TRBV6-1, the J call TRBJ1-2; D is unresolved. The CDR3 has 16 residues. The germline V gene encodes CDR1 MNHNS and CDR2 SASEGT. Trimming took off 4 bases at V and 0 bases at J, with 15 bases between the two ends. The CDR3 region has the DNA TGTGCCAGCAGTGTCCGGTGGGATCCGACTAACTATGGCTACACCTTC. Protein sequence: CASSVRWDPTNYGYTF.

This clonotype was seen many times. This chain connects TRBV7-2 to TRBJ2-3, with no clear D. The CDR3 totals 12 residues. The V and J ends lost 3 bases and 4 bases respectively, with 5 bases between them. Germline assignment: CDR1 SGHTA and CDR2 FQGNSA. CDR3 nucleotide sequence: TGTGCCAGCAGCTTTCCCCCAGATACGCAGTATTTT. As protein: CASSFPPDTQYF.